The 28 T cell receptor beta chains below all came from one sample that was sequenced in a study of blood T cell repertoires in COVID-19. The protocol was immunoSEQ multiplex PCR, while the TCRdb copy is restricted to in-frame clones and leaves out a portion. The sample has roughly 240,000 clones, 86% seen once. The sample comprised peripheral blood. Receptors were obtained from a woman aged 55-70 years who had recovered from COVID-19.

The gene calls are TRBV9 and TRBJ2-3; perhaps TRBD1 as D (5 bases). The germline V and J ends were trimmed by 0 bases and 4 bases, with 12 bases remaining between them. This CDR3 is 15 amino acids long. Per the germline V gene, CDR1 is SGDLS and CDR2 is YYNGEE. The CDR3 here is CASSVGGREADTQYF. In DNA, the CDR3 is TGTGCCAGCAGCGTAGGTGGCAGGGAAGCAGATACGCAGTATTTT.

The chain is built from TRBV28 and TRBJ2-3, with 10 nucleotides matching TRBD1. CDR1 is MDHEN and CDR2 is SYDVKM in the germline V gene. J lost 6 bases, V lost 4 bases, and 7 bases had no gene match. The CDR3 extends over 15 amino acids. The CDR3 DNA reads TGTGCCAGCAGTTCCCCCGGGACAGGGGTGGATACGCAGTATTTT. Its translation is CASSSPGTGVDTQYF.

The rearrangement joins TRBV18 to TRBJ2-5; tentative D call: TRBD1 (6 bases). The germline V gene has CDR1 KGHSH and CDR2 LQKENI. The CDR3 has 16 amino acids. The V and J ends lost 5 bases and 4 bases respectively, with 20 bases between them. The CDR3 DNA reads TGTGCCAGCTCAAAGCAGGGGTTGTCCGTAGTAGAGACCCAGTACTTC. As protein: CASSKQGLSVVETQYF. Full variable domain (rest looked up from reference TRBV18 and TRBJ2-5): NAGVMQNPRHLVRRRGQEARLRCSPMKGHSHVYWYRQLPEEGLKFMVYLQKENIIDESGMPKERFSAEFPKEGPSILRIQQVVRGDSAAYFCASSKQGLSVVETQYFGPGTRLLVL.

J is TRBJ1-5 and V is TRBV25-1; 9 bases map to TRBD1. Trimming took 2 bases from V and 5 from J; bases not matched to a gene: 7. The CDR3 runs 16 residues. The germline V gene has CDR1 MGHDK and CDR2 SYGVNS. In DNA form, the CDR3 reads TGTGCCAGCAGTGAAGGGACAGGGTCTTTTCATCAGCCCCAGCATTTT. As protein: CASSEGTGSFHQPQHF.

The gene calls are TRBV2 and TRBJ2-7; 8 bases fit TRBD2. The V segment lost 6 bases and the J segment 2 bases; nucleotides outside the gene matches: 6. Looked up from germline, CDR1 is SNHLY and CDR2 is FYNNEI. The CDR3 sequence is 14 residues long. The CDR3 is CASRVGLAAYEQYF. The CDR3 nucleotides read TGTGCCAGCAGGGTAGGACTAGCCGCCTACGAGCAGTACTTC.

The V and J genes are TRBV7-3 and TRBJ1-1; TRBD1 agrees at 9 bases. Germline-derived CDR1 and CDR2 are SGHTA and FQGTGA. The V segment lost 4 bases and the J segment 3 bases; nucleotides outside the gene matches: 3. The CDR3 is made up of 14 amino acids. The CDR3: CASSSGQGYTEAFF. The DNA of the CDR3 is TGTGCCAGCAGCTCGGGACAGGGTTACACTGAAGCTTTCTTT.

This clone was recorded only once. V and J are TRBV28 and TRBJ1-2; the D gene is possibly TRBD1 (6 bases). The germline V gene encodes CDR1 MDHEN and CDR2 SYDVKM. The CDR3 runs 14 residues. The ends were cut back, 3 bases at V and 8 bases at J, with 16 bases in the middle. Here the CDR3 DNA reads TGTGCCAGCAGTTTCCCTCCACAGGGTACCGGCTACACCTTC. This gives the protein CASSFPPQGTGYTF.

CDR3 protein: CAIGPDGIRTGELFF. Written as DNA, the CDR3 is TGTGCCATCGGCCCGGACGGGATCCGGACCGGGGAGCTGTTTTTT. V gene TRBV10-3 combines with J gene TRBJ2-2, with D perhaps matching TRBD2 (5 bases). Germline CDR1 is ENHRY and CDR2 is SYGVKD. V was clipped by 8 bases and J by 5 bases, with 18 bases between them. CDR3 length: 15 amino acids.

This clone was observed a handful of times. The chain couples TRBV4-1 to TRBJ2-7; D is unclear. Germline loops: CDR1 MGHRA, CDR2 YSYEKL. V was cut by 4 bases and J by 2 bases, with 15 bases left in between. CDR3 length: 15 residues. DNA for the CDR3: TGCGCCAGCAGCCTGAGAGATACAGCTACCTACGAGCAGTACTTC. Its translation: CASSLRDTATYEQYF.

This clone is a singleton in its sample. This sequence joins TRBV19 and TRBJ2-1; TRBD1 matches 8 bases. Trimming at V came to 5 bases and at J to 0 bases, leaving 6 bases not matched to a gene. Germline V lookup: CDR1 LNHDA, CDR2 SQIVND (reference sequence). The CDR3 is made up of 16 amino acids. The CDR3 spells CASSLWTGSSYNEQFF. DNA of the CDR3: TGTGCCAGTAGTCTTTGGACAGGGAGCTCCTACAATGAGCAGTTCTTC.

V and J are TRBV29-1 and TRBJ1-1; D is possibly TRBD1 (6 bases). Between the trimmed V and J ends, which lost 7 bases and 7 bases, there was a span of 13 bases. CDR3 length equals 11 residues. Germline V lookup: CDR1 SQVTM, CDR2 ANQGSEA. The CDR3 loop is CSGQDFGEAFF. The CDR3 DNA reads TGCAGCGGACAGGATTTCGGTGAAGCTTTCTTT.

The CDR3, as DNA: TGTGCCAGCAGCTTAGTCTCGGGGTATACGGGAAACACCATATATTTT. This codes for CASSLVSGYTGNTIYF. V gene TRBV7-2 combines with J gene TRBJ1-3; D ambiguous. V was cut by 1 base and J by 4 bases, with 14 bases left in between. This CDR3 is built from 16 residues. Germline V CDR1 and CDR2: SGHTA, FQGNSA.

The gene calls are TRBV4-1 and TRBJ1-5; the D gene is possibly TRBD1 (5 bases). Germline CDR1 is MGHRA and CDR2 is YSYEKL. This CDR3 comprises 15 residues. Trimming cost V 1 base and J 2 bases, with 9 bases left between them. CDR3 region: CASSQVGGGNQPQHF. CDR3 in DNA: TGCGCCAGCAGCCAAGTCGGGGGTGGCAATCAGCCCCAGCATTTT.

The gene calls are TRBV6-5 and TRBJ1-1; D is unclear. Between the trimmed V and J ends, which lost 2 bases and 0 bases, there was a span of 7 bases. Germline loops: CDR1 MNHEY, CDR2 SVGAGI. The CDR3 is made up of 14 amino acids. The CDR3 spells CASSYELLNTEAFF. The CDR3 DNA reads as TGTGCCAGCAGTTACGAGCTGCTGAACACTGAAGCTTTCTTT.

As DNA, the CDR3 is TGTGCCAGCAGTTTTGGGGACACTCAGAGAGCTTTCTTT. Protein: CASSFGDTQRAFF. The V call is TRBV12-3 or TRBV12-4, the J call TRBJ1-1, with D tentatively TRBD1 (6 bases). V lost 3 bases to trimming and J lost 10 bases, with 15 bases between them. The CDR3 covers 13 residues.

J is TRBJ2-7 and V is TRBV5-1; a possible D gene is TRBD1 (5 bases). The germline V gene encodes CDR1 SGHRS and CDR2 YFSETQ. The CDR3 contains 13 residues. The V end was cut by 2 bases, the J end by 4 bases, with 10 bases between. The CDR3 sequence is CASSFSGNYEQYF. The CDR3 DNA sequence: TGCGCCAGCAGCTTCTCAGGGAATTACGAGCAGTACTTC.

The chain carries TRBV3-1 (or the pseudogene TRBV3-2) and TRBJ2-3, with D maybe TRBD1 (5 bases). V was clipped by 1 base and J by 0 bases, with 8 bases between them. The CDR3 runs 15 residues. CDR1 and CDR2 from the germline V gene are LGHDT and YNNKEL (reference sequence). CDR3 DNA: TGTGCCAGCAGCCAAGGACGGACAAGCACAGATACGCAGTATTTT. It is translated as CASSQGRTSTDTQYF.

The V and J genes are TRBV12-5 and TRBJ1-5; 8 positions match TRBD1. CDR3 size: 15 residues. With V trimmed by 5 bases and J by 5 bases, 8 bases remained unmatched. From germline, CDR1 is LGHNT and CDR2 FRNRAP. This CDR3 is CASGRDRRIDQPQHF. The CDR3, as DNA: TGTGCTAGTGGTCGGGACAGGAGGATCGATCAGCCCCAGCATTTT.

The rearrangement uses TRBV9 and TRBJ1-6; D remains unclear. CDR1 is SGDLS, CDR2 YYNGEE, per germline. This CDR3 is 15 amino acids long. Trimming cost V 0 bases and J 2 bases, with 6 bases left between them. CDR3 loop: CASSVGGTYNSPLHF. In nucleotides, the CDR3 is TGTGCCAGCAGCGTAGGCGGAACCTATAATTCACCCCTCCACTTT.

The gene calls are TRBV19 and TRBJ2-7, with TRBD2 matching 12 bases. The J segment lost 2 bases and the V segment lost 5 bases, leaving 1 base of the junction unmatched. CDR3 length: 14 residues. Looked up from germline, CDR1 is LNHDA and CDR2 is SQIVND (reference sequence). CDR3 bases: TGTGCCAGTAGTCGGACTAGCGGGACCTACGAGCAGTACTTC. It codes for CASSRTSGTYEQYF.

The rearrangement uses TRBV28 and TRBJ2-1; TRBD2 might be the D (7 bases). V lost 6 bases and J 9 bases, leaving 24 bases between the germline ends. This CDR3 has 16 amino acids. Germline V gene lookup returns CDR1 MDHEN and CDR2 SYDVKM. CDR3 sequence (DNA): TGTGCCAGCAGCCCACAGGGAGGGGTCGTTTGGACTGAGCAGTTCTTC. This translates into CASSPQGGVVWTEQFF. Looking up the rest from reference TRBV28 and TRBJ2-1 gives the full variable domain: DVKVTQSSRYLVKRTGEKVFLECVQDMDHENMFWYRQDPGLGLRLIYFSYDVKMKEKGDIPEGYSVSREKKERFSLILESASTNQTSMYLCASSPQGGVVWTEQFFGPGTRLTVL.

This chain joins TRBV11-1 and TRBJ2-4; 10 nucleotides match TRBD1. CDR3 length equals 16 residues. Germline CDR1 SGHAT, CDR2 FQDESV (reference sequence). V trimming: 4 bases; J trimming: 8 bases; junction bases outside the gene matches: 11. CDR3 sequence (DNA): TGTGCCAGCAGCTCGGACAGGGGGTTAGGTGTGGACATTCAGTACTTC. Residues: CASSSDRGLGVDIQYF.

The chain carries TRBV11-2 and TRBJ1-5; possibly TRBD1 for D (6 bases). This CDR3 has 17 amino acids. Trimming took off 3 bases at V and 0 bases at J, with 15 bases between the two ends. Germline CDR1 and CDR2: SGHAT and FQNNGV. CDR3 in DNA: TGTGCCAGCAGCTTCACCCGGACAGATTTTAGCAATCAGCCCCAGCATTTT. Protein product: CASSFTRTDFSNQPQHF.

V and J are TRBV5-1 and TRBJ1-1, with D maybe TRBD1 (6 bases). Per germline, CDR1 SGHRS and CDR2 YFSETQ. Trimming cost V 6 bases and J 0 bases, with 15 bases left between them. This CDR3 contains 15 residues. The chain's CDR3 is CASTLLGQLNTEAFF. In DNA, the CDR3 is TGCGCCAGCACACTTTTAGGACAGCTGAACACTGAAGCTTTCTTT.

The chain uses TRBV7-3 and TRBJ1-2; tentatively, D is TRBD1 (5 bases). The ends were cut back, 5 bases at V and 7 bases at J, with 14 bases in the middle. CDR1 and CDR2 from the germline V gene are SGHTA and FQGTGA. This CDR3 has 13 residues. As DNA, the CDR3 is TGTGCCAGCAGCCCATACAGGAGTGCTGGCTACACCTTC. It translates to CASSPYRSAGYTF.

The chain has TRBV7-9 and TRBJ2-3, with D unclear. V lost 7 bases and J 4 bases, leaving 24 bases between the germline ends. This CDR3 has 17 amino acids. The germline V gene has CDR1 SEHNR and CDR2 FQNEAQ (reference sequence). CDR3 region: CASTPRSGTLSPDTQYF. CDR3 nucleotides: TGTGCCAGCACCCCCCGATCGGGTACGCTATCACCAGATACGCAGTATTTT.

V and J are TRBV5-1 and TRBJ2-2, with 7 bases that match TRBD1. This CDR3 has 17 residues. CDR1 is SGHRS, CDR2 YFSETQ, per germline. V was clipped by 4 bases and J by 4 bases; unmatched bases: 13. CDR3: CASSPTLGGAGTGELFF. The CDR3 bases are TGCGCCAGCAGCCCTACCCTAGGGGGCGCGGGCACCGGGGAGCTGTTTTTT.

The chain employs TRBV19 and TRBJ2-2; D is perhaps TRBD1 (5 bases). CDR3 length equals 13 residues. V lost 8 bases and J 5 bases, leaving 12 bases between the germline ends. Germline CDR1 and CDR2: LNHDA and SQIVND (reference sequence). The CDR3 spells CASSAYRTGELFF. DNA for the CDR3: TGTGCCAGTTCCGCCTACAGGACCGGGGAGCTGTTTTTT.